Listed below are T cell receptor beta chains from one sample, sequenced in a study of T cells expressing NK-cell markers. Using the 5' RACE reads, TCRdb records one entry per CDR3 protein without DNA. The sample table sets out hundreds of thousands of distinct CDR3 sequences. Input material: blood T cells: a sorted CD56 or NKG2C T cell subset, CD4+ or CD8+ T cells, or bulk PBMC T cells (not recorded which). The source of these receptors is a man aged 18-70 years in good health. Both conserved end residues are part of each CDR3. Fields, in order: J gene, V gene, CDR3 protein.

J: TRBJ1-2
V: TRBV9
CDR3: CASSVVGQGTEGYTF

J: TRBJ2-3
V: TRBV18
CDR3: CASAVRGRHHTDTQYF

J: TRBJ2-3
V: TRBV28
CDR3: CASRPRGASLTDTQYF

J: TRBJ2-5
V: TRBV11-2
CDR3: CASSLAGATQYF

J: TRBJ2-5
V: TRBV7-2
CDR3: CASSRDHQETQYF

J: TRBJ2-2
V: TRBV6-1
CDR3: CASRTAVDAGELFF

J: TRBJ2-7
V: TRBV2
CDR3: CASSDRDSPYEQYF

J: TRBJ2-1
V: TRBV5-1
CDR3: CASSSTGAEYNEQFF

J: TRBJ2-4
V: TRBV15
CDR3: CATTSGGKNIQYF

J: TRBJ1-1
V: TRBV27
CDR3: CASSPRTGGNTEAFF

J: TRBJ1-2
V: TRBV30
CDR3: CAWSQGSHGYTF

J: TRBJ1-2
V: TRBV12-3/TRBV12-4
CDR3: CASSLATWTGDLDYGYTF

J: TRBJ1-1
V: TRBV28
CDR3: CASTPERVRTEAFF

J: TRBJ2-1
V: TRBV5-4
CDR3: CASSTQAGGAYNEQFF

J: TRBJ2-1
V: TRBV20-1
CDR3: CSATGALGDYREQFF

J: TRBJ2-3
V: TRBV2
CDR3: CASSGTGRDTQYF

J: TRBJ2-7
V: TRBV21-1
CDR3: CASSSSRDRVYEQYF

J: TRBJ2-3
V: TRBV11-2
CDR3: CASSLHRDRATDTQYF

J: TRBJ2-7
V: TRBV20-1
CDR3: CSARQGTAASYEQYF

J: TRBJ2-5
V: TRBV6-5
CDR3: CASSSHRGYQETQYF

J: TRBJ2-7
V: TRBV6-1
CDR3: CASRGTGSHEQYF

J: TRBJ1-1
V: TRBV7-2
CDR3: CASSLVRTGNTEAFF

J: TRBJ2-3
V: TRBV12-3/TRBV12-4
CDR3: CASSWGLAGPDTQYF

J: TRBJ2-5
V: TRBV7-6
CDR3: CASSFRHLKETQYF

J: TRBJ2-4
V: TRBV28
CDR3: CASSLPQGGSKNIQYF

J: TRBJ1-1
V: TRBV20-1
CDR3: CSARDPGTQKTEAFF

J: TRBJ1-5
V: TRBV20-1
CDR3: CSARDFGQGRNQPQHF

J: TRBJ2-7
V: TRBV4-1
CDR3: CASSQAHGHGTYEQYF

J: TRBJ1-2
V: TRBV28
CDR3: CASSFLVEGYTF

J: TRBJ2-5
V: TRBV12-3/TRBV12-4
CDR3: CASSLSSGWPSWETQYF

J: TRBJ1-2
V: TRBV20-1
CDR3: CSARDKTVQAF

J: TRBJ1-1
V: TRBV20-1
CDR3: CSARDPRGLRGNTEAFF

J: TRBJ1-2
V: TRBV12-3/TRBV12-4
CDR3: CASSPRTETNYGYTF

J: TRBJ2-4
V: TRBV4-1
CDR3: CASSQDTRSIQYF